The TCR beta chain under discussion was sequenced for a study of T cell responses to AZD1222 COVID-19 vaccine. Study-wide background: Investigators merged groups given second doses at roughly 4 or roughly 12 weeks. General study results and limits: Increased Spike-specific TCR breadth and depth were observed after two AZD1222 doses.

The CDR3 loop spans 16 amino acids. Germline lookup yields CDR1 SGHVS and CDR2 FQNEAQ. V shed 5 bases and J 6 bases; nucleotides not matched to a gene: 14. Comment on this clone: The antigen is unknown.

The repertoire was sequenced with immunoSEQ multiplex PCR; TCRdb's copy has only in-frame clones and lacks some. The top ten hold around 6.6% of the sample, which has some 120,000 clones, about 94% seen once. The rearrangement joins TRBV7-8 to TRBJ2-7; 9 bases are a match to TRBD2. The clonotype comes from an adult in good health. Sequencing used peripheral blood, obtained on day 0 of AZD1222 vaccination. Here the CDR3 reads CASSSELGGRASEQYF. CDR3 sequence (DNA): TGTGCCAGCAGCAGTGAATTGGGCGGGAGGGCCTCCGAGCAGTACTTC. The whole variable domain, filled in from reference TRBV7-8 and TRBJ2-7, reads GAGVSQSPRYKVAKRGQDVALRCDPISGHVSLFWYQQALGQGPEFLTYFQNEAQLDKSGLPSDRFFAERPEGSVSTLKIQRTQQEDSAVYLCASSSELGGRASEQYFGPGTRLTVT.